The 2 T cell receptor beta chains presented below share a single source sample, sequenced in a study of T cell changes during pregnancy in multiple sclerosis (dated by TCRdb to between 2018 and 2021). Library preparation was by the immunoSEQ multiplex PCR assay. TCRdb mirrors the immuneACCESS table, restricted to in-frame sequences. Some clones are absent from its copies; in checked studies, under half trace to an unresolved V gene, and the reason for the others is unknown. This sample has 75,000 to 95,000 clones in its table, and around 93% of those were observed once. The top ten clones comprise around 0.93% of the sample. This specimen consisted of peripheral blood, obtained before pregnancy. These receptors came from a female donor with multiple sclerosis, enrolled in a pregnancy study.

The chain combines TRBV5-1 with TRBJ1-1; 9 nucleotides match TRBD1. There are 12 residues in the CDR3. Germline assignment: CDR1 SGHRS and CDR2 YFSETQ. J lost 3 bases, V lost 7 bases, and 1 base had no gene match. The DNA of the CDR3 is TGCGCCAGCCGGGACAGGGACACTGAAGCTTTCTTT. The encoded protein is CASRDRDTEAFF.

The chain combines TRBV5-1 with TRBJ1-2; 8 bases match TRBD1. The CDR3 loop spans 15 amino acids. Trimming at V came to 3 bases and at J to 13 bases, leaving 17 bases not matched to a gene. The germline V gene has CDR1 SGHRS and CDR2 YFSETQ. DNA for the CDR3: TGCGCCAGCAGCTCGACAACAGGACAGGGAATGAGTGGCACCTTC. This sequence encodes CASSSTTGQGMSGTF.